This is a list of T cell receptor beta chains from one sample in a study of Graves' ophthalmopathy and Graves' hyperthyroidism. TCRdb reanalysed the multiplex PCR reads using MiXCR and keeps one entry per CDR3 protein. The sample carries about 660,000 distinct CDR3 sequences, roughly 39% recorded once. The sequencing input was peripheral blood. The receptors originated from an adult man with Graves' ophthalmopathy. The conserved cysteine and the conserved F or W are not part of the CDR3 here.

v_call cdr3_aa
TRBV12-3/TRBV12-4 ASSLLSEAF
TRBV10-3 AISERGETQY
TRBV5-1 AGSLRDSQETQY
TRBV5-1 ASSLQGQRYGYT
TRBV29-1 SLGDRAKTNTEAF
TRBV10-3 AISKTGDEKLF
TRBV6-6 ASSYSHRANQPQH
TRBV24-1 ATSGAGAATEAF
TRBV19 ASNPGTAFQETQY
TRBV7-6 ASSSSGETQY
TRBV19 ASSNGTASGYT
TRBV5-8 ASSFDRGPSGSPLH
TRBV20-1 SARDPLGASYEQY
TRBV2 ASWRTGARYGYT
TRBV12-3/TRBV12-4 ASSPFRGDYNSPLH
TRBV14 ASSHAQY
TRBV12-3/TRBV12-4 ASRGDGNQPQH
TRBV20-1 SAGAGTGGNSPLH
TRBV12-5 ASGSGTLYEQY
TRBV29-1 SVRTGTWGQIFEPYGYT
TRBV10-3 AIKKETEGTEAF
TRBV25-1 ASSSGGLFGYT
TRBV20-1 SARTGGNTIY
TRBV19 ASSTTGGWFTGELF
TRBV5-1 ASRRLGGAETQY
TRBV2 ASSARSGANVLT
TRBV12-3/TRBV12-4 ASRDRGEGTQY
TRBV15 ATSSSDRSTEAF
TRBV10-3 AISDGGLVRDTQY
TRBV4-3 ASSQDRAPRGTQY
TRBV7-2 ASSRTGEGQPRH
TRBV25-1 ASSERGTGVATNEKLF
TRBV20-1 SAGYLGRETQY
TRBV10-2 ASSPVGEGANRLHEKLF
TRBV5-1 ASPLIGLAGKAGANVLT
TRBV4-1 ASSRGLAGKETQY
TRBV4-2 ASSQDLMAGGTRGQETQY
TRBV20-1 SARDRAEQY
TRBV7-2 ASSLDSGFQKPQH
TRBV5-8 ASSLTGRSYEQY
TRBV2 ASSLYAVGGQPQH
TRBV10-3 AIRDRENEKLF
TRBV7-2 ASSLGGDSPLH
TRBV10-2 ASSETSGVKTQY
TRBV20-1 SALGRDRGNYGYT
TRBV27 ASQGAETQY
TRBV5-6 ASFLAYTGELF